This entry features one T cell receptor (beta chain) sequence. The sample is drawn from a study of blood T cell repertoires in COVID-19. Study-level information: Whether acute or convalescent, the COVID-19 samples came from the United States, Italy and Spain. In each case, the material was cDNA or gDNA derived from T cells, B-cell-depleted T cells, or PBMCs.

Trimming took off 5 bases at V and 4 bases at J, with 14 bases between the two ends. This CDR3 contains 14 residues. Per germline, CDR1 SGHNT and CDR2 YENEEA. Those enrolled in Seattle joined during active infection and were followed longitudinally afterward. Authors' data handling: Nucleated cell number was recorded as an estimate derived from reference gene primer amplification. The repertoire was sequenced with immunoSEQ multiplex PCR; TCRdb's copy has only in-frame clones and lacks some. Clonal size and the V and J genes are those of that table, whereas D and trimming came from the DNA. The sample includes 250,000 to 400,000 clones, 88% of them seen just once.

The chain joins TRBV11-3 to TRBJ1-1; perhaps TRBD1 as D (5 bases). The sequenced sample was peripheral blood. This TCR derives from a woman aged 25 to 39 with COVID-19, enrolled during active disease. In DNA form, the CDR3 reads TGTGCCAGCAGCAAAGAACCACAGGTCACTGAAGCTTTCTTT. It yields the protein CASSKEPQVTEAFF.